This TCR beta chain was obtained from a study of T cell changes during pregnancy in multiple sclerosis. Only in-frame clones appear in the TCRdb table, and some are missing; sequencing was by immunoSEQ multiplex PCR. The table lists tens of thousands of clones, about 90% of them singletons. The germline V gene has CDR1 SGHRS and CDR2 YFSETQ. CDR3 length: 16 residues. V was pared by 4 bases and J by 1 base, with 8 bases of the junction left unmatched. Sample: peripheral blood, taken before pregnancy. V is TRBV5-1 and J is TRBJ2-5; 9 bases agree with TRBD2. This clonotype was obtained from a female donor with multiple sclerosis, enrolled in a pregnancy study. CDR3 DNA: TGCGCCAGCAGCCCGGCGGGGGGGTACGCCCAAGAGACCCAGTACTTC. Encoded protein: CASSPAGGYAQETQYF.